A single sample gave rise to the 5 T cell receptor beta chains below, sequenced in a study of blood T cell repertoires in COVID-19. The protocol was immunoSEQ multiplex PCR, while the TCRdb copy is restricted to in-frame clones and leaves out a portion. The sample has under 150,000 clones, 75% to 85% seen once. Sequencing was performed on peripheral blood. These receptors originate from a human donor with acute or convalescent COVID-19. The donor label of this sample is uncertain.

The chain is built from TRBV5-6 and TRBJ1-2; 7 bases are shared with TRBD1. In germline, CDR1 is SGHDT, CDR2 YYEEEE. The CDR3 covers 13 residues. The V gene end was trimmed by 4 bases and the J gene end by 4 bases; junction bases not matched to a gene: 4. The CDR3 reads CASSDRVSYGYTF. The CDR3 DNA sequence: TGTGCCAGCAGCGACAGGGTTAGCTATGGCTACACCTTC.

The chain couples TRBV6-5 to TRBJ1-1; no definite D call. In germline, CDR1 is MNHEY, CDR2 SVGAGI. Trimming pared 2 bases from V and 6 bases from J, leaving 13 bases between. The CDR3 is 14 residues long. CDR3 protein: CASSYDGLSAEAFF. The CDR3 nucleotides read TGTGCCAGCAGTTACGACGGCCTCAGCGCTGAAGCTTTCTTT.

This clone was found a few times. The chain employs TRBV5-1 and TRBJ2-2, with 7 bases matching TRBD1. The V gene's germline CDR1 is SGHRS and CDR2 YFSETQ. The CDR3 totals 16 residues. Germline trimming cut 1 base from V and 4 bases from J; bases unmatched to any gene: 7. The DNA of the CDR3 is TGCGCCAGCAGCTTGCGGCCAGGGGGAATCACCGGGGAGCTGTTTTTT. Translated, it gives CASSLRPGGITGELFF.

This chain links TRBV5-1 with TRBJ1-2; 10 positions agree with TRBD1. This CDR3 comprises 14 residues. Per germline, CDR1 SGHRS and CDR2 YFSETQ. The V segment lost 2 bases and the J segment 9 bases; nucleotides outside the gene matches: 7. CDR3 DNA sequence: TGCGCCAGCAGCTTAGGACAGGGGGAGTATAGCTACACCTTC. Its translation is CASSLGQGEYSYTF.

The J gene is TRBJ2-5, the V gene TRBV10-1; 10 bases map to TRBD1. The V and J ends lost 6 bases and 2 bases, in that order; junction bases with no gene match: 6. Germline-derived CDR1 and CDR2 are WNHNN and SYGVQD (reference sequence). This CDR3 region has 15 residues. CDR3 in DNA: TGCGCCAGCAGCCCGGGACAGGGGTCTCAAGAGACCCAGTACTTC. Residues: CASSPGQGSQETQYF.